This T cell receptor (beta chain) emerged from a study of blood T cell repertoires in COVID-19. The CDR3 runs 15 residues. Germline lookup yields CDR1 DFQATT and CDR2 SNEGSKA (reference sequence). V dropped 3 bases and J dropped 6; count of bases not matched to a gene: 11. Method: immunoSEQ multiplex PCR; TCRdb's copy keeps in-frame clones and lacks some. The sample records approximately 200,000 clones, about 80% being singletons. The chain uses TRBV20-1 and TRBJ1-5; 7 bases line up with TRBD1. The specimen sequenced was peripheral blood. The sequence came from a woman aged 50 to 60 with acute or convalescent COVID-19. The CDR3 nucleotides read TGCAGTGCTAGTCTTCGAAAGGGGGCTGGTCAGCCCCAGCATTTT. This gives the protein CSASLRKGAGQPQHF.